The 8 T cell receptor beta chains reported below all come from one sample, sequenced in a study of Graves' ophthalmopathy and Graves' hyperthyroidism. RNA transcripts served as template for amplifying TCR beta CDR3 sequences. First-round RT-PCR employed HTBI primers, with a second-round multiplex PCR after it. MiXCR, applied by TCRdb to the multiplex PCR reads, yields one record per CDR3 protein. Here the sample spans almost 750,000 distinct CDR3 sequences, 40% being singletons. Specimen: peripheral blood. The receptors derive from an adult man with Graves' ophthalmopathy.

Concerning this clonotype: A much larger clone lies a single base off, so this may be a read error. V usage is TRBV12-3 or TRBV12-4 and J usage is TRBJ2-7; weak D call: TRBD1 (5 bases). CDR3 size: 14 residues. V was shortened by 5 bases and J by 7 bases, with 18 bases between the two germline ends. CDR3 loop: CASSALGARKEQYF. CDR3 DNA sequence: TGTGCCAGCAGTGCCCTAGGGGCCCGTAAAGAGCAGTACTTC.

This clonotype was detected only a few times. This CDR3 reads CASSFGGRRFEQYF. In DNA, the CDR3 is TGTGCCAGCAGCTTCGGGGGCAGGAGGTTCGAGCAGTACTTC. The chain employs TRBV7-9 and TRBJ2-7; D may correspond to TRBD1 or TRBD2 (6 bases each). In germline, CDR1 is SEHNR, CDR2 FQNEAQ (reference sequence). V dropped 3 bases and J dropped 6 bases, with 15 bases sitting between them. This CDR3 contains 14 residues.

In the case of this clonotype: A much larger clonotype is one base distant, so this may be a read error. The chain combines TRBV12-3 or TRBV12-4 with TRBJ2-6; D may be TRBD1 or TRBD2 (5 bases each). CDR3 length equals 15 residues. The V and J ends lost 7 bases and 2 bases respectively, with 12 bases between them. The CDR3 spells CASKWGTAGANVLTF. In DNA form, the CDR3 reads TGTGCCAGCAAGTGGGGGACGGCTGGGGCCAACGTCCTGACTTTC.

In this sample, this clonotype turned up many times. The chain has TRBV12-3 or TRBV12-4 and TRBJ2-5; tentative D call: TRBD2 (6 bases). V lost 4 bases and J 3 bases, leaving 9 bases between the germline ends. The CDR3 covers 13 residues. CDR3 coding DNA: TGTGCCAGCAGTTCCCGGGAGAAAGAGACCCAGTACTTC. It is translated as CASSSREKETQYF.

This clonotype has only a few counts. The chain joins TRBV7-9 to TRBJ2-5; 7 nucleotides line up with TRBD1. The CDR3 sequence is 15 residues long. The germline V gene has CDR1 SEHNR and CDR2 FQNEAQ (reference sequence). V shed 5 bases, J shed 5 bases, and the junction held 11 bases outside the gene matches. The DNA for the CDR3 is TGTGCCAGCAGCACAAAACAGACAGGGTACGAGACCCAGTACTTC. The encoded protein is CASSTKQTGYETQYF. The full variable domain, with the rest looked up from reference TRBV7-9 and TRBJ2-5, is DTGVSQNPRHKITKRGQNVTFRCDPISEHNRLYWYRQTLGQGPEFLTYFQNEAQLEKSRLLSDRFSAERPKGSFSTLEIQRTEQGDSAMYLCASSTKQTGYETQYFGPGTRLLVL.

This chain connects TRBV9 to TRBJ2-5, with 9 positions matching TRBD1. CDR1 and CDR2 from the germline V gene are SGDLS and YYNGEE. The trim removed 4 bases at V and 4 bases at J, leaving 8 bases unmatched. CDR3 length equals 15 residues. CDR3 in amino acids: CASSMRDRDRETQYF. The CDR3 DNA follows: TGTGCCAGCAGCATGAGGGACAGGGACCGAGAGACCCAGTACTTC.

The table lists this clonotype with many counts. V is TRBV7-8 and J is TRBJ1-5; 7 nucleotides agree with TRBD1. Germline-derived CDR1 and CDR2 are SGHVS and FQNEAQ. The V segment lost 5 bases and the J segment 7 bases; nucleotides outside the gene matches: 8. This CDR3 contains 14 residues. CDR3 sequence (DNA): TGTGCCAGCAGCAACCCAGGGGGGGACCAGCCCCAGCATTTT. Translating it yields CASSNPGGDQPQHF.

For the CDR3, the DNA is TGTGCCAGCAGCTTAGGACTGGGGGGCATGTACTTC. It yields the protein CASSLGLGGMYF. V and J are TRBV7-2 and TRBJ2-7; D could derive from TRBD1 or TRBD2 (6 bases each). Germline CDR1 SGHTA, CDR2 FQGNSA. V shed 1 base and J shed 12 bases, with 13 bases lying between them. The CDR3 length is 12 residues. Full variable domain (missing parts from reference TRBV7-2 and TRBJ2-7): GAGVSQSPSNKVTEKGKDVELRCDPISGHTALYWYRQSLGQGLEFLIYFQGNSAPDKSGLPSDRFSAERTGGSVSTLTIQRTQQEDSAVYLCASSLGLGGMYFGPGTRLTVT.